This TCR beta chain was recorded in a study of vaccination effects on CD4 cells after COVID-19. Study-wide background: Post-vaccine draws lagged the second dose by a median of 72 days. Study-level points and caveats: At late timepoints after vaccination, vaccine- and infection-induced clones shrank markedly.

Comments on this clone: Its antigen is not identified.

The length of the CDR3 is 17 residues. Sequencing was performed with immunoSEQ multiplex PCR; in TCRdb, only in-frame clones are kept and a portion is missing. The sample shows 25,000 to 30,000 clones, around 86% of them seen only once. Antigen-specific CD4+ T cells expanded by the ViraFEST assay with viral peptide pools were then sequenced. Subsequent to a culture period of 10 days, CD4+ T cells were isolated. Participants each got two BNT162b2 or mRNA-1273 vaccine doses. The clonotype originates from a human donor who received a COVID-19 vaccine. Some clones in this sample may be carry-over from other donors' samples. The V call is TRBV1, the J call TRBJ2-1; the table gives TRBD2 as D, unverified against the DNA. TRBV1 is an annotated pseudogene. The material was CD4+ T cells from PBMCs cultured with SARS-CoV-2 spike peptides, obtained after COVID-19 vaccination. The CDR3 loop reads CTSSLRRTSGGMDEQFF. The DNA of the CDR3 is TGCACCAGCAGCCTCAGGAGGACTAGCGGGGGGATGGATGAGCAGTTCTTC.